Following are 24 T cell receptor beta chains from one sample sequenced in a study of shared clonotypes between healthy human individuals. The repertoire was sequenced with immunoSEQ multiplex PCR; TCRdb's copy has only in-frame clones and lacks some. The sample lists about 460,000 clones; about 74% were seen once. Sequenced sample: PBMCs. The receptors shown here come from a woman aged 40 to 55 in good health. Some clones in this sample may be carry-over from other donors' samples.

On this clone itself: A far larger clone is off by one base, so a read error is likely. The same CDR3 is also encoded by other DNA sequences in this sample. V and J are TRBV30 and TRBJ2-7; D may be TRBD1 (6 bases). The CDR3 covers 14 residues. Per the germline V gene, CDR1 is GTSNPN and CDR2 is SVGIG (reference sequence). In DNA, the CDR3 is TGTGCCTGGAGTGTACTCAGGGGCTCCTACGAACAGTACTTC. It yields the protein CAWSVLRGSYEQYF.

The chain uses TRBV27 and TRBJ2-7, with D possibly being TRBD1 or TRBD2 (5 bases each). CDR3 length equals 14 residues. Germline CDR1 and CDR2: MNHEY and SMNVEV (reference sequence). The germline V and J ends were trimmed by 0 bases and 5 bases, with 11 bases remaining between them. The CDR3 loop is CASSLSWVGDEQYF. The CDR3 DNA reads TGTGCCAGCAGTTTATCGTGGGTGGGGGACGAGCAGTACTTC.

The CDR3 DNA follows: TGTGCCAGCCAGACTTGGGACCGGCGGAGTGAAAAACTGTTTTTT. Its translation: CASQTWDRRSEKLFF. The rearrangement uses TRBV19 and TRBJ1-4; D is perhaps TRBD1 (5 bases). The CDR3 runs 15 residues. V shed 9 bases and J shed 7 bases, with 21 bases lying between them. Germline V gene lookup returns CDR1 LNHDA and CDR2 SQIVND (reference sequence).

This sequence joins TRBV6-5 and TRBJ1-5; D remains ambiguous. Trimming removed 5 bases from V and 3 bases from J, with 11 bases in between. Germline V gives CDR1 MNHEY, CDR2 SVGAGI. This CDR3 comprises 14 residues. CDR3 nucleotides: TGTGCCAGCAGTCTCGGAGTTCTCAATCAGCCCCAGCATTTT. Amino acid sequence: CASSLGVLNQPQHF.

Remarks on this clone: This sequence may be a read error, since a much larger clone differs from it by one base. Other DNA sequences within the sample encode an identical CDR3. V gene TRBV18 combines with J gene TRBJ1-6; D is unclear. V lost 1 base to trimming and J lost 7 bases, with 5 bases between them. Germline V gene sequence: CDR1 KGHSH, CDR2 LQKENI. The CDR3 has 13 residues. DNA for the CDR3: TGTGCCAGCTCACCACTAGACAATTCACCCCTCCACTTT. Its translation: CASSPLDNSPLHF.

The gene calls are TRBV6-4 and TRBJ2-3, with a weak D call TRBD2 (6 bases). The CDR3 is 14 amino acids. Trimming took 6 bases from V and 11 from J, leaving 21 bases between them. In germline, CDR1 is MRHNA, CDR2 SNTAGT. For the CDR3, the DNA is TGTGCCAGCAGCCCTAGCGTCGACGACTGGTTGCAGTATTTT. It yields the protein CASSPSVDDWLQYF.

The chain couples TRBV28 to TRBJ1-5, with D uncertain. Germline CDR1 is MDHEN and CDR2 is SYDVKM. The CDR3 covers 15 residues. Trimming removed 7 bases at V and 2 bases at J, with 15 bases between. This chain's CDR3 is CASTLTHGGNQPQHF. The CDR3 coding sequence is TGTGCCAGCACCCTGACACACGGGGGCAATCAGCCCCAGCATTTT.

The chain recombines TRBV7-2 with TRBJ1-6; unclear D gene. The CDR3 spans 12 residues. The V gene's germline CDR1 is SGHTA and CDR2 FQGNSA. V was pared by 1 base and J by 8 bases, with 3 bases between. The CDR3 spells CASSLVDSPLHF. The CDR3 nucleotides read TGTGCCAGCAGCTTAGTGGATTCACCCCTCCACTTT.

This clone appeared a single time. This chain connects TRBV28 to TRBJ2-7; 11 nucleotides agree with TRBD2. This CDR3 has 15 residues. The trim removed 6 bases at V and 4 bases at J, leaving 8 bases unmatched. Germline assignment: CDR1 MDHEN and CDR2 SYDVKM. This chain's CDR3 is CASRRELAGVYEQYF. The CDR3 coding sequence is TGTGCCAGCAGGCGGGAACTAGCGGGAGTTTACGAGCAGTACTTC.

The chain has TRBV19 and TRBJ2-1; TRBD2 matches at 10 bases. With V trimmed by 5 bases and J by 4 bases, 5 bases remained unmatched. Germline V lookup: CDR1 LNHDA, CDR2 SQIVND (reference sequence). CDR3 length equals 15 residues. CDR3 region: CASSLTSGKYNEQFF. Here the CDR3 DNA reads TGTGCCAGTAGTCTCACTAGCGGGAAATACAATGAGCAGTTCTTC.

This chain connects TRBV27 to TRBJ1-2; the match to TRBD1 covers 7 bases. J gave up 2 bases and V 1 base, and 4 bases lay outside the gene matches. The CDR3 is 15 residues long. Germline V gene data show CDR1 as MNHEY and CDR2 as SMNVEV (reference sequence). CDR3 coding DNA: TGTGCCAGCAGTTTATTCCCAGGGGGAAACTATGGCTACACCTTC. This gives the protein CASSLFPGGNYGYTF.

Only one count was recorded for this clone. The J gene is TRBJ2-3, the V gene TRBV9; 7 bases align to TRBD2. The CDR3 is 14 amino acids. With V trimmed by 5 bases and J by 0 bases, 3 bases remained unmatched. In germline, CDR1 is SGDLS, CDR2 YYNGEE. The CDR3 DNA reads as TGTGCCAGCAGAGCGGGACCTAGCACAGATACGCAGTATTTT. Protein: CASRAGPSTDTQYF.

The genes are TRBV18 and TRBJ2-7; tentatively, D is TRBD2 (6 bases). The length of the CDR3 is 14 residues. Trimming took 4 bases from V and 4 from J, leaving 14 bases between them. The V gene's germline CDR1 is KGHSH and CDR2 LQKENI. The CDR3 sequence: CASSLSGVGYEQYF. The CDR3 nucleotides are TGTGCCAGCTCACTATCGGGAGTAGGGTACGAGCAGTACTTC. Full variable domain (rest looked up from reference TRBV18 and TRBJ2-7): NAGVMQNPRHLVRRRGQEARLRCSPMKGHSHVYWYRQLPEEGLKFMVYLQKENIIDESGMPKERFSAEFPKEGPSILRIQQVVRGDSAAYFCASSLSGVGYEQYFGPGTRLTVT.

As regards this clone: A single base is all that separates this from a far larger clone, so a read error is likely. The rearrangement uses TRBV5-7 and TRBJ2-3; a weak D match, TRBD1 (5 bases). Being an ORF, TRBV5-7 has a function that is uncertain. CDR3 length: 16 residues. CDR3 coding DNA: TGTGCCAGCAGCCTCTACATAACCTGGGGCACAGATACGCAGTATTTC. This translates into CASSLYITWGTDTQYF.

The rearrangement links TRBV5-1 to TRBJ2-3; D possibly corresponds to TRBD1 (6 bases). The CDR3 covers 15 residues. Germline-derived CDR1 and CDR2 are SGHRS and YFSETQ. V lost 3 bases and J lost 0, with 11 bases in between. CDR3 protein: CASSYGTTSTDTQYF. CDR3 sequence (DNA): TGCGCCAGCAGCTACGGGACAACTAGCACAGATACGCAGTATTTT.

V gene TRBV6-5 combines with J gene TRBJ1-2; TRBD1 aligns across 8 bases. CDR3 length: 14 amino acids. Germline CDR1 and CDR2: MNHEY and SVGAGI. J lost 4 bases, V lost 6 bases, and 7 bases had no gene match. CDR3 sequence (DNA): TGTGCCAGCAGGCTCGGACAGGGAGTCTATGGCTACACCTTC. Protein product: CASRLGQGVYGYTF.

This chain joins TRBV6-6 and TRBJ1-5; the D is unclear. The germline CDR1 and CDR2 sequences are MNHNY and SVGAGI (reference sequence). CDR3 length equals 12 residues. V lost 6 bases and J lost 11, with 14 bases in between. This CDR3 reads CASSSARNSQHF. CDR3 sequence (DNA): TGTGCCAGCAGCTCAGCTCGGAATTCCCAGCATTTT.

CDR3 nucleotide sequence: TGTGCCAGCAGCTTTGGACTAGCGGGAATCGGGGGCAATGAGCAGTTCTTC. Translated, it gives CASSFGLAGIGGNEQFF. This chain joins TRBV11-3 and TRBJ2-1; 12 bases fit TRBD2. Trimming removed 3 bases from V and 6 bases from J; junction bases left unmatched: 9. The germline V gene has CDR1 SGHNT and CDR2 YENEEA. The CDR3 spans 17 residues.

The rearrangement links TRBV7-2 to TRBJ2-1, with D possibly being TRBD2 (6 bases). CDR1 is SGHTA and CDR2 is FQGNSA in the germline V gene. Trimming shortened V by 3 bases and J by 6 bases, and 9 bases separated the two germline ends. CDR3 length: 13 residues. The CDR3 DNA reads TGTGCCAGCAGCTTTGGAGGGGTCAATGAGCAGTTCTTC. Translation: CASSFGGVNEQFF.

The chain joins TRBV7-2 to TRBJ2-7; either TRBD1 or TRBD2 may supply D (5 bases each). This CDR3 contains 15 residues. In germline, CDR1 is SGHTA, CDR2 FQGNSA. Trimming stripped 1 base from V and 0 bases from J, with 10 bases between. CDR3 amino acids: CASSLEGPNSYEQYF. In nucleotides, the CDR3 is TGTGCCAGCAGCTTAGAGGGACCAAACTCCTACGAGCAGTACTTC.

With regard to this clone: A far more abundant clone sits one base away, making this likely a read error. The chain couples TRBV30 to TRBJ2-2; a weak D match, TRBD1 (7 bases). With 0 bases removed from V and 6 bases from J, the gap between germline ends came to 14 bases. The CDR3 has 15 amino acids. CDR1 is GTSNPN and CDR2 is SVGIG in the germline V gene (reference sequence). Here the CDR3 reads CAWSVQGRGAGELFF. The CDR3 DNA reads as TGTGCCTGGAGTGTTCAGGGCAGGGGGGCCGGGGAGCTGTTTTTT.

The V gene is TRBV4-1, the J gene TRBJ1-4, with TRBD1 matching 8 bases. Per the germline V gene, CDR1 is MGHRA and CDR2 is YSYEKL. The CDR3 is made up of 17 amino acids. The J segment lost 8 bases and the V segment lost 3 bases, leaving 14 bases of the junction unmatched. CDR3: CASSHPLWTGRREKLFF. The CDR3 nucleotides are TGCGCCAGCAGCCACCCCCTCTGGACAGGGCGAAGGGAAAAACTGTTTTTT.

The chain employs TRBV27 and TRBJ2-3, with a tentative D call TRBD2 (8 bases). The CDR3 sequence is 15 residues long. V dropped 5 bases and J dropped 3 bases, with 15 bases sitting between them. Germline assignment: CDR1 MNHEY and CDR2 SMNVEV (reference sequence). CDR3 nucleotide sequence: TGTGCCAGCAGTCAGGGGGGCGGGAGGACAGATACGCAGTATTTT. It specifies CASSQGGGRTDTQYF.

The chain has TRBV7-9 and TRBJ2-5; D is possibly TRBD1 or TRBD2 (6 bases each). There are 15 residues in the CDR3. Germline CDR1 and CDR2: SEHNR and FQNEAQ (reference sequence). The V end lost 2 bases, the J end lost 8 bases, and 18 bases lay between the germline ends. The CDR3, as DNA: TGTGCCAGCAGCTTATCTTTCGGAGGGGGAGTTACCCAGTACTTC. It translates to CASSLSFGGGVTQYF.